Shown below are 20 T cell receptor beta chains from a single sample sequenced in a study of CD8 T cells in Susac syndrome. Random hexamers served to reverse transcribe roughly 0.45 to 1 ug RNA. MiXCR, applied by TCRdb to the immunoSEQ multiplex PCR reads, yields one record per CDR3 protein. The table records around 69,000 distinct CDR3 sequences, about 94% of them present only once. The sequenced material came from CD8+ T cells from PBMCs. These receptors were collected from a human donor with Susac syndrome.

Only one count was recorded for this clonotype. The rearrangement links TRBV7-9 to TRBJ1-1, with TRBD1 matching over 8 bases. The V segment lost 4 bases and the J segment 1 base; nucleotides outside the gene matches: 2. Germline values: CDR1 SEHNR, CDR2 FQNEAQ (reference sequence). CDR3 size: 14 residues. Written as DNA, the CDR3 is TGTGCCAGCAGCTGGACAGGGACGAACACTGAAGCTTTCTTT. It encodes CASSWTGTNTEAFF.

DNA for the CDR3: TGTGCCAGCAGCCTAGGACAGGGAAAAAACACCGGGGAGCTGTTTTTT. Translation: CASSLGQGKNTGELFF. The gene calls are TRBV5-4 and TRBJ2-2, with TRBD1 identical over 8 bases. The CDR3 sequence is 16 residues long. Germline lookup yields CDR1 SGHNT and CDR2 YYREEE (reference sequence). J lost 2 bases, V lost 4 bases, and 7 bases had no gene match.

CDR3 in amino acids: CSASKRGGVNEQFF. As DNA, the CDR3 is TGCAGTGCTAGCAAGCGGGGGGGTGTCAATGAGCAGTTCTTC. This chain joins TRBV20-1 and TRBJ2-1; 10 bases match TRBD2. The CDR3 has 14 amino acids. V shed 3 bases, J shed 6 bases, and the junction held 5 bases outside the gene matches. CDR1 is DFQATT and CDR2 is SNEGSKA in the germline V gene (reference sequence).

The CDR3 nucleotides are TGTGCCAGCTTACTACAGGCACGGGGTGAAGCTTTCTTT. As protein: CASLLQARGEAFF. This chain uses TRBV6-5 with TRBJ1-1, with D maybe TRBD1 (5 bases). This CDR3 comprises 13 residues. The germline CDR1 and CDR2 sequences are MNHEY and SVGAGI. Between the trimmed V and J ends, which lost 8 bases and 7 bases, there was a span of 17 bases.

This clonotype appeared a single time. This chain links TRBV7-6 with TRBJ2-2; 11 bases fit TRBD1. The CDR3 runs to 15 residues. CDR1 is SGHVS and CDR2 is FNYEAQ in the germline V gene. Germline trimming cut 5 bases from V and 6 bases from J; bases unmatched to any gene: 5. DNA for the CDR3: TGTGCCAGCAGCCTGGGACAGGGGGGAGCCGGGGAGCTGTTTTTT. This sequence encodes CASSLGQGGAGELFF.

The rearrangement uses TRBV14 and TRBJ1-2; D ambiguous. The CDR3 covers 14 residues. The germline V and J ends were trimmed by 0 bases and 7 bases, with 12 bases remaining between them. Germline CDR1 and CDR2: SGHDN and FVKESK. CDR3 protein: CASSQDGWKGGYTF. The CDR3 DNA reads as TGTGCCAGCAGCCAAGATGGGTGGAAAGGTGGCTACACCTTC. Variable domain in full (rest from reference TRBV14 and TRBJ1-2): EAGVTQFPSHSVIEKGQTVTLRCDPISGHDNLYWYRRVMGKEIKFLLHFVKESKQDESGMPNNRFLAERTGGTYSTLKVQPAELEDSGVYFCASSQDGWKGGYTFGSGTRLTVV.

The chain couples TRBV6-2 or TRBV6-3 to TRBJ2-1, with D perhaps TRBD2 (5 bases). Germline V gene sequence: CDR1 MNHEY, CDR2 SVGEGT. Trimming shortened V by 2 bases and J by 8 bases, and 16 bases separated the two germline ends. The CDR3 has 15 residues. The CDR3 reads CASSYPSGRLDEQFF. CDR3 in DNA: TGTGCCAGCAGTTACCCCAGCGGTCGCCTCGATGAGCAGTTCTTC.

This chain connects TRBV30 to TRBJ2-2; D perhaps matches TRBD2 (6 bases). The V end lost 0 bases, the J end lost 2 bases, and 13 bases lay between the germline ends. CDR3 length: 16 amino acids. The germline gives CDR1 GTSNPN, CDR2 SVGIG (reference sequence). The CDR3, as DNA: TGTGCCTGGAGTGTACTTTGGGACTTCAACACCGGGGAGCTGTTTTTT. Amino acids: CAWSVLWDFNTGELFF.

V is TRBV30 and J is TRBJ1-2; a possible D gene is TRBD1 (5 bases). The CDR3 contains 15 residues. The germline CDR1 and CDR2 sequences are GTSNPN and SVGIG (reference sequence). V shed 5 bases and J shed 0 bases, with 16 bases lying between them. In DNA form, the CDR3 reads TGTGCCTGGCGGGGGGGATTCGGAGCTAACTATGGCTACACCTTC. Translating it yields CAWRGGFGANYGYTF. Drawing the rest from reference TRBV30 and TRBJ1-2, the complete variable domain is SQTIHQWPATLVQPVGSPLSLECTVEGTSNPNLYWYRQAAGRGLQLLFYSVGIGQISSEVPQNLSASRPQDRQFILSSKKLLLSDSGFYLCAWRGGFGANYGYTFGSGTRLTVV.

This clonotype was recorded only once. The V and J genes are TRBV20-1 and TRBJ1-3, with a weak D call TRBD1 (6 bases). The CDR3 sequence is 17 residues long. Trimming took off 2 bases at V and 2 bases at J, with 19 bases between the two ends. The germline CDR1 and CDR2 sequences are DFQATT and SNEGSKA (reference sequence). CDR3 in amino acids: CSARPQGLRGAGNTIYF. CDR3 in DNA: TGCAGTGCTAGACCACAGGGATTGCGTGGCGCTGGAAACACCATATATTTT.

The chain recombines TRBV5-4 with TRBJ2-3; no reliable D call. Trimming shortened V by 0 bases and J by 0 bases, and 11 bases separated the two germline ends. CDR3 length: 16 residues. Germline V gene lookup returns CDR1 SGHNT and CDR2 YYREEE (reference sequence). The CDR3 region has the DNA TGTGCCAGCAGCTTGGGGACGAGATCAAGCACAGATACGCAGTATTTT. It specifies CASSLGTRSSTDTQYF.

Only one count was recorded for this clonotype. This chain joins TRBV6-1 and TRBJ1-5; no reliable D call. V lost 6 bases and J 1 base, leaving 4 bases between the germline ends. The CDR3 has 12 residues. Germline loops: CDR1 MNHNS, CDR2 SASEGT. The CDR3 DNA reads TGTGCCAGCAGCGTCAGCAATCAGCCCCAGCATTTT. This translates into CASSVSNQPQHF.

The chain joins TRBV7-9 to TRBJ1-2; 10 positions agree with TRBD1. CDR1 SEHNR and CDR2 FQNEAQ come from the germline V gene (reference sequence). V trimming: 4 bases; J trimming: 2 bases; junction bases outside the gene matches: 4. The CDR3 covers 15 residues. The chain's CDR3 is CASSSDRGPNYGYTF. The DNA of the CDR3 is TGTGCCAGCAGCTCAGACAGGGGGCCCAACTATGGCTACACCTTC.

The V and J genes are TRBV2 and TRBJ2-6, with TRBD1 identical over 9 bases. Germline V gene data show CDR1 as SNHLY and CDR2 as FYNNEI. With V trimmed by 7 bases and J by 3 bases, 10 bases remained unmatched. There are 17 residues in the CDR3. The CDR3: CASNPGQGRDGANVLTF. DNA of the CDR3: TGTGCCAGCAACCCGGGACAGGGACGGGATGGGGCCAACGTCCTGACTTTC.

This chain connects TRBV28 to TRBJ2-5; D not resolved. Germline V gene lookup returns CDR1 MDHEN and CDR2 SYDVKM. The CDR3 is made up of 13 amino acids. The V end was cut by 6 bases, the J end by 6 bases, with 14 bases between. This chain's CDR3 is CASSTLGRKTQYF. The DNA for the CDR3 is TGTGCCAGCAGCACTCTGGGCAGGAAGACCCAGTACTTC. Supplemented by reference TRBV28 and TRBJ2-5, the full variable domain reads DVKVTQSSRYLVKRTGEKVFLECVQDMDHENMFWYRQDPGLGLRLIYFSYDVKMKEKGDIPEGYSVSREKKERFSLILESASTNQTSMYLCASSTLGRKTQYFGPGTRLLVL.

This CDR3 reads CASSPLLGEQYF. CDR3 DNA: TGTGCCAGCAGCCCACTTTTGGGAGAGCAGTACTTC. The rearrangement joins TRBV3-1 to TRBJ2-7, with D uncertain. The CDR3 loop spans 12 amino acids. CDR1 and CDR2 from the germline V gene are LGHDT and YNNKEL (reference sequence). V shed 4 bases and J shed 7 bases, with 11 bases lying between them.

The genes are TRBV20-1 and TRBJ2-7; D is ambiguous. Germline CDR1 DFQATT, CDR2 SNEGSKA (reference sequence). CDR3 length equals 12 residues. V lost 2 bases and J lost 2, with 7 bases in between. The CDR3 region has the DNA TGCAGTGCTAGACACCGGACCTACGAGCAGTACTTC. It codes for CSARHRTYEQYF.

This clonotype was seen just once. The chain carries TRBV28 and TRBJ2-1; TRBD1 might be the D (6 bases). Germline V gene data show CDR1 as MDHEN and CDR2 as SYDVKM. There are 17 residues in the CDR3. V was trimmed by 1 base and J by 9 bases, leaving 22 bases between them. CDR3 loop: CASSLLASRSSRGEQFF. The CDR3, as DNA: TGTGCCAGCAGTTTATTAGCGTCCAGGAGCTCCAGGGGTGAGCAGTTCTTC. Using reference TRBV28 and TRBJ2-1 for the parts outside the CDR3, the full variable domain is DVKVTQSSRYLVKRTGEKVFLECVQDMDHENMFWYRQDPGLGLRLIYFSYDVKMKEKGDIPEGYSVSREKKERFSLILESASTNQTSMYLCASSLLASRSSRGEQFFGPGTRLTVL.

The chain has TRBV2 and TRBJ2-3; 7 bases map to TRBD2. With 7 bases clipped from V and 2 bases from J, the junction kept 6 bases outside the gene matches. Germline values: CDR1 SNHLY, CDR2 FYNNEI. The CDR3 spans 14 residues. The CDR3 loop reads CASTRDYHTDTQYF. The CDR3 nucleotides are TGTGCCAGCACAAGGGACTACCACACAGATACGCAGTATTTT.

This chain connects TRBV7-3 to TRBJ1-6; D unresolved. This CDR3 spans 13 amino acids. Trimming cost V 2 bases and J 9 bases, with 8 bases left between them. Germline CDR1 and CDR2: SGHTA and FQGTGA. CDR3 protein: CASSLLEGSPLHF. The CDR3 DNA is TGTGCCAGCAGCTTACTCGAAGGTTCACCCCTCCACTTT.